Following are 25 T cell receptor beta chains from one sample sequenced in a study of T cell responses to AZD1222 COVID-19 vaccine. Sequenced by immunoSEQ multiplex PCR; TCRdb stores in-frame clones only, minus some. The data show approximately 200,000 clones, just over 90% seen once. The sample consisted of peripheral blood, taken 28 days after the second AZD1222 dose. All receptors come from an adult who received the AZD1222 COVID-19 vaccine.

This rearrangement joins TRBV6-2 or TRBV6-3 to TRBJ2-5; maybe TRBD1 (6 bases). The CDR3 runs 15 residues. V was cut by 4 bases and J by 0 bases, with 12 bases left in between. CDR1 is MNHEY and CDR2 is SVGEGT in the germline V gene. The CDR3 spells CASSSGTTYQETQYF. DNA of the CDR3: TGTGCCAGCAGTTCCGGGACAACGTACCAAGAGACCCAGTACTTC.

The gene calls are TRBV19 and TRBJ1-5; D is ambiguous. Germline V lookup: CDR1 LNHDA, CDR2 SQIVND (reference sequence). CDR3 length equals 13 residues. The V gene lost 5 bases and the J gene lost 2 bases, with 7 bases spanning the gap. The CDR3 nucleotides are TGTGCCAGTAGTTTTACAGGCAATCAGCCCCAGCATTTT. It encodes CASSFTGNQPQHF.

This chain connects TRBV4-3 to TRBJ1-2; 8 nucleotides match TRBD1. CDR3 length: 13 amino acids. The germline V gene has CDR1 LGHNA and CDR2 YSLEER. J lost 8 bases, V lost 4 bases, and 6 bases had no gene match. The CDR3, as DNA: TGCGCCAGCAGCCTTGACAGGGGTCGAGGCTACACCTTC. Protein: CASSLDRGRGYTF.

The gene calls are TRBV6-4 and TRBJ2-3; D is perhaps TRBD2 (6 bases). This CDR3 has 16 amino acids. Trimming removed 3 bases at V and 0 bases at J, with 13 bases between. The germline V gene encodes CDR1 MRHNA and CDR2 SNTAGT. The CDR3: CASSEGGDPSTDTQYF. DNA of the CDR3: TGTGCCAGCAGTGAGGGCGGGGACCCTAGCACAGATACGCAGTATTTT.

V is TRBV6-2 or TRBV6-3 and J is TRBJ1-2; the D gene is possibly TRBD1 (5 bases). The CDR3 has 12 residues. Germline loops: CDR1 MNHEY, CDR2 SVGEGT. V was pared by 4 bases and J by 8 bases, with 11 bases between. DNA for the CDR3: TGTGCCAGCAGTTCCACAGGTCTCGGCTACACCTTC. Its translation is CASSSTGLGYTF.

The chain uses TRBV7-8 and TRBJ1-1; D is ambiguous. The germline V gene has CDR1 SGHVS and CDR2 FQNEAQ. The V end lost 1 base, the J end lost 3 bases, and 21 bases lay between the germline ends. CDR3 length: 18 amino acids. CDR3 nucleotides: TGTGCCAGCAGCTTAGGTTCAGCCCTGTTCGCATTTGACACTGAAGCTTTCTTT. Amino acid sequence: CASSLGSALFAFDTEAFF.

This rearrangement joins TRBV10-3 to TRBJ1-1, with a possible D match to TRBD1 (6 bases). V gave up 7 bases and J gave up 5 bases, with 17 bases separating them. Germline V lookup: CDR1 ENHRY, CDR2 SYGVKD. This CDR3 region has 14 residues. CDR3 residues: CAIKGGVRGTEAFF. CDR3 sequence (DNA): TGTGCCATCAAGGGGGGCGTTAGGGGGACTGAAGCTTTCTTT.

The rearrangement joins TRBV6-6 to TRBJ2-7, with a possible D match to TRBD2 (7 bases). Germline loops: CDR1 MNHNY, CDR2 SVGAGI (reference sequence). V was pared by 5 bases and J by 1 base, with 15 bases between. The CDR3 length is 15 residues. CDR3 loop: CASSPRGGFSYEQYF. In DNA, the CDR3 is TGTGCCAGCAGTCCAAGGGGGGGATTTTCCTACGAGCAGTACTTC.

Written as DNA, the CDR3 is TGTGCCAGCAGTTTGTCCCGACTATCTCTCGCCTACGAGCAGTACTTC. It is translated as CASSLSRLSLAYEQYF. V is TRBV6-6 and J is TRBJ2-7; tentatively, D is TRBD2 (5 bases). The CDR3 contains 16 residues. Trimming removed 4 bases from V and 2 bases from J, with 18 bases in between. Germline CDR1 is MNHNY and CDR2 is SVGAGI (reference sequence).

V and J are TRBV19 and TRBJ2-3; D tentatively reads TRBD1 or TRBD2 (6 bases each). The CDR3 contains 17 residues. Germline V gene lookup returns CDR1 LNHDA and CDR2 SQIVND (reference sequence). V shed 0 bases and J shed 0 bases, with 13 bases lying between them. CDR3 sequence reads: CASSIEGRGRSTDTQYF. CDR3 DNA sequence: TGTGCCAGTAGTATAGAGGGCCGGGGGCGAAGCACAGATACGCAGTATTTT.

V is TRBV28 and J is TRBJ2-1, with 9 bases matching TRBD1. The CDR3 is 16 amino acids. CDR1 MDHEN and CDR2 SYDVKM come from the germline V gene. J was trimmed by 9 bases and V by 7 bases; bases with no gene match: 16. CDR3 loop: CASTSPATGGRTEQFF. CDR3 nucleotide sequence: TGTGCCAGCACCTCACCCGCGACAGGGGGGAGGACTGAGCAGTTCTTC.

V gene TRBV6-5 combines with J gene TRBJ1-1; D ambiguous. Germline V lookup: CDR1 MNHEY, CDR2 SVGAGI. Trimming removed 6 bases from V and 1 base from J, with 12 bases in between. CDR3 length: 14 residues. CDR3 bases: TGTGCCAGCAGCCAGGTTCCTGCGAACACTGAAGCTTTCTTT. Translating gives CASSQVPANTEAFF.

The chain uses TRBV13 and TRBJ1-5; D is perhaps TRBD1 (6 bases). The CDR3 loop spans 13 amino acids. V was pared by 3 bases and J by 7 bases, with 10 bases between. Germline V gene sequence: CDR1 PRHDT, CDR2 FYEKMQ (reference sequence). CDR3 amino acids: CASSLGGRQPQHF. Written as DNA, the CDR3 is TGTGCCAGCAGCTTGGGGGGCCGACAGCCCCAGCATTTT.

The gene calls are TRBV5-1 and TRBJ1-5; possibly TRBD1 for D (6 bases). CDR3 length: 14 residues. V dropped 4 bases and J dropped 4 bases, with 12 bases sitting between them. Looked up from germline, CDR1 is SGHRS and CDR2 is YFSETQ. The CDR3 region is CASSPDSRNQPQHF. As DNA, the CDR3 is TGCGCCAGCAGCCCGGACAGTAGGAATCAGCCCCAGCATTTT.

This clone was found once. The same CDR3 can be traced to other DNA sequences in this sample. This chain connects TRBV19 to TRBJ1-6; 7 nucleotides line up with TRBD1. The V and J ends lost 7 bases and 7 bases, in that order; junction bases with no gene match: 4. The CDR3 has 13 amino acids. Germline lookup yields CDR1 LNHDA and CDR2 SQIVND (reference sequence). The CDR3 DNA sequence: TGTGCCAGTAAAACAGGGGACAATTCACCCCTCCACTTT. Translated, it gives CASKTGDNSPLHF.

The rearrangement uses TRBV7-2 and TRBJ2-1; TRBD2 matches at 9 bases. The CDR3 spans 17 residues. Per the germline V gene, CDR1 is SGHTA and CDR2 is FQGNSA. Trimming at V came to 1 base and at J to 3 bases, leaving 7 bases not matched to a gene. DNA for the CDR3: TGTGCCAGCAGCTTAGTAGCGCGACTAGCGGTCTACAATGAGCAGTTCTTC. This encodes CASSLVARLAVYNEQFF.

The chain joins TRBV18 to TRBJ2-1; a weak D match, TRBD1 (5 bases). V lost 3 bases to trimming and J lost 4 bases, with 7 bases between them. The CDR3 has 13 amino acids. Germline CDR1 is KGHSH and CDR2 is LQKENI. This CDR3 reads CASSPQGYNEQFF. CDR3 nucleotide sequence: TGTGCCAGCTCACCGCAGGGTTACAATGAGCAGTTCTTC.

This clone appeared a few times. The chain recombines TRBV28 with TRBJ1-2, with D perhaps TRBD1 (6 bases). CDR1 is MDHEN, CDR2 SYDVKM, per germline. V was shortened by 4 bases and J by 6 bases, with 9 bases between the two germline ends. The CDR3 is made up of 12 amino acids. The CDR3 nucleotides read TGTGCCAGCAGTTCTCGACAGGATGGCTACACCTTC. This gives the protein CASSSRQDGYTF.

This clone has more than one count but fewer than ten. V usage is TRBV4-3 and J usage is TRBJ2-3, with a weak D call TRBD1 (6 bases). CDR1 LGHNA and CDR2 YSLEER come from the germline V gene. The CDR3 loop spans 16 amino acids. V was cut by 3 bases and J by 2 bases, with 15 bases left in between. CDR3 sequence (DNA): TGCGCCAGCAGCCAGGACCCTCAGGGGTTCACAGATACGCAGTATTTT. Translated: CASSQDPQGFTDTQYF.

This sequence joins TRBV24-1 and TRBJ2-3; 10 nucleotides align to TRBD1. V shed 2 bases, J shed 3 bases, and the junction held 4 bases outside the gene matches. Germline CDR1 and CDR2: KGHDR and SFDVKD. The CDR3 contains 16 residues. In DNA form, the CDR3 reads TGTGCCACCAGTGATTATAGGACAGGGGGGACAGATACGCAGTATTTT. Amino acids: CATSDYRTGGTDTQYF.

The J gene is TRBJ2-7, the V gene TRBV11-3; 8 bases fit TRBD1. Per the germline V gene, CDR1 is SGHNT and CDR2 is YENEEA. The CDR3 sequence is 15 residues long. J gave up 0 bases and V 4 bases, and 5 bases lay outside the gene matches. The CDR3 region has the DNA TGTGCCAGCAGCTCGGACAGGGAAAGCTCCTACGAGCAGTACTTC. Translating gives CASSSDRESSYEQYF.

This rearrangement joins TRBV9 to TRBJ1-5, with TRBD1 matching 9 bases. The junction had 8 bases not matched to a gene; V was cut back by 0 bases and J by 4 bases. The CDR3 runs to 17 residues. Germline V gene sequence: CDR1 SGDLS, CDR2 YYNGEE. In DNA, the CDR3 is TGTGCCAGCAGCGTAGTTCCGAGGGGGACAGGGAATCAGCCCCAGCATTTT. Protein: CASSVVPRGTGNQPQHF.

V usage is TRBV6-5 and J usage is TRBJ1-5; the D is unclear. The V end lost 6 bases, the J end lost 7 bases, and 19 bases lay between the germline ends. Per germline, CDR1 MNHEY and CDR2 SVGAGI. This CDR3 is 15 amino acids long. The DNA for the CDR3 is TGTGCCAGCAGAGCCGGGATTCGGCGGTGGCAGCCCCAGCATTTT. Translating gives CASRAGIRRWQPQHF.

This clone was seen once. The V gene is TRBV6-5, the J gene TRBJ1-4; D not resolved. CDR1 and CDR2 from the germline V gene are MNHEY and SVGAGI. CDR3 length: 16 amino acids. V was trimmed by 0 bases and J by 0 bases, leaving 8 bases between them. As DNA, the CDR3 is TGTGCCAGCAGTTACTCGAGTACAGCAACTAATGAAAAACTGTTTTTT. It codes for CASSYSSTATNEKLFF.

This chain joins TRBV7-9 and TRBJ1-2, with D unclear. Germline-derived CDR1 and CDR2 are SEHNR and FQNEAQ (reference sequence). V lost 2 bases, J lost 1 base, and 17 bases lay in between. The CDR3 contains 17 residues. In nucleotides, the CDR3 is TGTGCCAGCAGCTTAAGCCGACGCCAACGGGTTAACTATGGCTACACCTTC. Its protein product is CASSLSRRQRVNYGYTF.